The 5 T cell receptor beta chains reported below all come from one sample, sequenced in a study of cytomegalovirus exposure and HLA in healthy donors. PCR employed 60 Vbeta and 13 Jbeta primers. The protocol was immunoSEQ multiplex PCR, while the TCRdb copy is restricted to in-frame clones and leaves out a portion. The data show roughly 150,000 clones, with 60% to 80% seen just once and 11% held by the top ten. The sample comprised PBMCs. Source of these receptors: a man younger than 30 in good health and CMV-seropositive.

V and J are TRBV30 and TRBJ2-5; D perhaps matches TRBD2 (6 bases). This CDR3 has 14 amino acids. Trimming pared 0 bases from V and 5 bases from J, leaving 13 bases between. Per the germline V gene, CDR1 is GTSNPN and CDR2 is SVGIG (reference sequence). CDR3 sequence reads: CAWSVGTLMETQYF. Written as DNA, the CDR3 is TGTGCCTGGAGTGTAGGGACTCTAATGGAGACCCAGTACTTC.

The chain combines TRBV11-3 with TRBJ2-3; 8 bases are shared with TRBD2. The CDR3 runs 16 residues. With V trimmed by 4 bases and J by 3 bases, 9 bases remained unmatched. Germline-derived CDR1 and CDR2 are SGHNT and YENEEA. This chain's CDR3 is CASSSGGASGTDTQYF. In DNA form, the CDR3 reads TGTGCCAGCAGCTCCGGCGGGGCTAGCGGGACAGATACGCAGTATTTT. Variable domain in full (rest from reference TRBV11-3 and TRBJ2-3): EAGVVQSPRYKIIEKKQPVAFWCNPISGHNTLYWYLQNLGQGPELLIRYENEEAVDDSQLPKDRFSAERLKGVDSTLKIQPAELGDSAVYLCASSSGGASGTDTQYFGPGTRLTVL.

This rearrangement joins TRBV10-1 to TRBJ1-2; weak D call: TRBD1 (5 bases). This CDR3 is 16 amino acids long. From germline, CDR1 is WNHNN and CDR2 SYGVQD (reference sequence). V was shortened by 4 bases and J by 3 bases, with 18 bases between the two germline ends. CDR3 DNA sequence: TGCGCCAGCAGTGTTTCAATCGGGGGGTTCGACTATGGCTACACCTTC. Its protein is CASSVSIGGFDYGYTF.

The J gene is TRBJ1-1, the V gene TRBV2; D is possibly TRBD1 (6 bases). With 6 bases removed from V and 6 bases from J, the gap between germline ends came to 17 bases. Germline CDR1 SNHLY, CDR2 FYNNEI. The CDR3 is made up of 14 amino acids. CDR3 bases: TGTGCCAGCAGCTTCAGGGGTCGGAAGGCTGAAGCTTTCTTT. This encodes CASSFRGRKAEAFF.

V usage is TRBV23-1 and J usage is TRBJ1-1, with D perhaps matching TRBD1 (5 bases). TRBV23-1 falls under the ORF class, with uncertain function. CDR3 length equals 15 residues. V gave up 0 bases and J gave up 1 base, with 9 bases separating them. CDR3 in DNA: TGCGCCAGCAGTCAATCGGAGGGGCAGAACACTGAAGCTTTCTTT. Translation gives CASSQSEGQNTEAFF.